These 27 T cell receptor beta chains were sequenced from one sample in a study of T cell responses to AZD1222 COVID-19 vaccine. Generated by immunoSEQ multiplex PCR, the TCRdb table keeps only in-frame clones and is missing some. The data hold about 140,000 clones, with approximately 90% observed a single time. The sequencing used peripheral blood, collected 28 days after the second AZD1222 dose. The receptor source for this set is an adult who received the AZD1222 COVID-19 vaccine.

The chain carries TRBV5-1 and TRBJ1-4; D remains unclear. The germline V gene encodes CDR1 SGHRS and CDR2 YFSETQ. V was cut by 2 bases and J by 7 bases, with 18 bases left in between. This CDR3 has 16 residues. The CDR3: CASSFGLSGLGEKLFF. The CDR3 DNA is TGCGCCAGCAGCTTTGGTTTGAGCGGTTTGGGTGAAAAACTGTTTTTT. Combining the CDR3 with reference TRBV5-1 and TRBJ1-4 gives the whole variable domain KAGVTQTPRYLIKTRGQQVTLSCSPISGHRSVSWYQQTPGQGLQFLFEYFSETQRNKGNFPGRFSGRQFSNSRSEMNVSTLELGDSALYLCASSFGLSGLGEKLFFGSGTQLSVL.

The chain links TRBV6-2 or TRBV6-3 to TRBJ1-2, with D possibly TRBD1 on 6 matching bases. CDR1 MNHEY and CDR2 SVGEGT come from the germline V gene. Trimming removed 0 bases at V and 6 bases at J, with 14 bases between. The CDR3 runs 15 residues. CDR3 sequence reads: CASSYSRGALDGYTF. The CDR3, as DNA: TGTGCCAGCAGTTACTCCAGGGGCGCCCTCGATGGCTACACCTTC.

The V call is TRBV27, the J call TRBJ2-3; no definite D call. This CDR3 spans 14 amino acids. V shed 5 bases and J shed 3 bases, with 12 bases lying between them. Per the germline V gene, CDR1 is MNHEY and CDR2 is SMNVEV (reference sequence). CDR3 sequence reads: CASSLALETDTQYF. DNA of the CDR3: TGTGCCAGCAGTCTGGCCCTGGAGACAGATACGCAGTATTTT.

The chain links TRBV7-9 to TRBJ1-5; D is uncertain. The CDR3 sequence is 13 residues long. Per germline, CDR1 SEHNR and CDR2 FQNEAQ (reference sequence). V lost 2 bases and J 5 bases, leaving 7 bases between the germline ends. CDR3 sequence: CASSLWGDQPQHF. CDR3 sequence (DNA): TGTGCCAGCAGCTTATGGGGAGATCAGCCCCAGCATTTT.

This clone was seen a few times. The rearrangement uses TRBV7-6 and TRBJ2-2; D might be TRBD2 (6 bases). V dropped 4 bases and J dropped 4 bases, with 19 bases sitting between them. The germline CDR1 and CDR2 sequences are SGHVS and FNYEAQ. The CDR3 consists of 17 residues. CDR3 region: CASSSVLSGVSTGELFF. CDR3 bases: TGTGCCAGCAGCTCCGTCCTTTCGGGAGTTAGCACCGGGGAGCTGTTTTTT.

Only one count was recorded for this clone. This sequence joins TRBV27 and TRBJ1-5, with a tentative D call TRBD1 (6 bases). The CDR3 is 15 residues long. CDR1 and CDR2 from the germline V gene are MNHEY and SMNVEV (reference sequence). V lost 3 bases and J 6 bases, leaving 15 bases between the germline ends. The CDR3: CASSLGQQGIQPQHF. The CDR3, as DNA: TGTGCCAGCAGTTTGGGCCAACAGGGTATTCAGCCCCAGCATTTT.

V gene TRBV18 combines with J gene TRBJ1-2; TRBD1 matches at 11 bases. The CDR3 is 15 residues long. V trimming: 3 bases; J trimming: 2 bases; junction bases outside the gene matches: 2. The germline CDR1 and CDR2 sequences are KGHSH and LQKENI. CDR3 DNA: TGTGCCAGCTCACCTGGACAGGGGGCGAACTATGGCTACACCTTC. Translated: CASSPGQGANYGYTF. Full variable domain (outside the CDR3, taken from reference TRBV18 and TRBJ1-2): NAGVMQNPRHLVRRRGQEARLRCSPMKGHSHVYWYRQLPEEGLKFMVYLQKENIIDESGMPKERFSAEFPKEGPSILRIQQVVRGDSAAYFCASSPGQGANYGYTFGSGTRLTVV.

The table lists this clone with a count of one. The CDR3 region has the DNA TGTGCCAGCAGCCAAGAAGGAGCGGGGGGGCGTCTTCGCCCCGAGCAGTACTTC. Protein sequence: CASSQEGAGGRLRPEQYF. The chain uses TRBV3-1 (or the pseudogene TRBV3-2) and TRBJ2-7; 10 bases are a match to TRBD2. The CDR3 sequence is 18 residues long. Trimming cost V 0 bases and J 6 bases; bases outside gene matches: 14. The germline gives CDR1 LGHDT, CDR2 YNNKEL (reference sequence).

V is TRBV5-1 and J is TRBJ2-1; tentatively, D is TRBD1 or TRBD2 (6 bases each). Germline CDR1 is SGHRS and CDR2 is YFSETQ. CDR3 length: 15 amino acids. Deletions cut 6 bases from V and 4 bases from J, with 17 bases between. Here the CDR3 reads CASTPLGGTYNEQFF. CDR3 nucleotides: TGCGCCAGCACCCCTTTGGGGGGCACATACAATGAGCAGTTCTTC.

The CDR3, as DNA: TGTGCCAGCTCATCCGAGACAGGGAGTGGATCACCCCTCCACTTT. This gives the protein CASSSETGSGSPLHF. The rearrangement links TRBV18 to TRBJ1-6, with 7 nucleotides matching TRBD1. The CDR3 has 15 amino acids. V lost 5 bases, J lost 10 bases, and 11 bases stayed unmatched. Per the germline V gene, CDR1 is KGHSH and CDR2 is LQKENI. The variable domain in full, completed from reference TRBV18 and TRBJ1-6, reads NAGVMQNPRHLVRRRGQEARLRCSPMKGHSHVYWYRQLPEEGLKFMVYLQKENIIDESGMPKERFSAEFPKEGPSILRIQQVVRGDSAAYFCASSSETGSGSPLHFGNGTRLTVT.

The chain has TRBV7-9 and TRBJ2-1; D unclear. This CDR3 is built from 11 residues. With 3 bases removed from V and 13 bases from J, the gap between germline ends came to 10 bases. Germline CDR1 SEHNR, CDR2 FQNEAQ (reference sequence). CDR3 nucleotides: TGTGCCAGCAGCTTTTTTCCGACACAGTTCTTC. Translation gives CASSFFPTQFF.

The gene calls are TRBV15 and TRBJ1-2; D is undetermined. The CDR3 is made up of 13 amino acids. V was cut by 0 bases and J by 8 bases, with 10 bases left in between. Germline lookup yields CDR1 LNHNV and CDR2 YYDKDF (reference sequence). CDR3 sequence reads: CATSRDRPGGYTF. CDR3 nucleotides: TGTGCCACCAGCAGAGACAGACCCGGGGGCTACACCTTC.

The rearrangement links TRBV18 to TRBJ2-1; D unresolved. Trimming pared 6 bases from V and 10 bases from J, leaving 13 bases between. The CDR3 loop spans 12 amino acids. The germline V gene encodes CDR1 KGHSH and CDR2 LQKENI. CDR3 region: CASSHKSREQFF. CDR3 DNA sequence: TGTGCCAGCTCCCACAAATCCCGGGAGCAGTTCTTC.

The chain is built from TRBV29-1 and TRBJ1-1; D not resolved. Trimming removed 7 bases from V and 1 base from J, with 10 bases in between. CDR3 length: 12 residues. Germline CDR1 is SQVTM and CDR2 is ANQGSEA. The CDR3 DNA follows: TGCAGCGCCGGACCAGGGAACACTGAAGCTTTCTTT. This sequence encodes CSAGPGNTEAFF.

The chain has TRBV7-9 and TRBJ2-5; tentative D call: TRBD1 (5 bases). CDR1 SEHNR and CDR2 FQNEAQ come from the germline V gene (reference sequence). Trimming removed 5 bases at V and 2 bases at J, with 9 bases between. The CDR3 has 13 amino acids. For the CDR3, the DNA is TGTGCCAGCAGCACACAGGCTCAAGAGACCCAGTACTTC. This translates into CASSTQAQETQYF.

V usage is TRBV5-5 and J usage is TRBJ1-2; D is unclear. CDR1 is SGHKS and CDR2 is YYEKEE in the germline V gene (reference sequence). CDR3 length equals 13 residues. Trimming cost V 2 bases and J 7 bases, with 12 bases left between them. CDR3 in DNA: TGTGCCAGCAGCTTCGCGACTTACCTTGGCTACACCTTC. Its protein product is CASSFATYLGYTF. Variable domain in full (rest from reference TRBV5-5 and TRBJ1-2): DAGVTQSPTHLIKTRGQQVTLRCSPISGHKSVSWYQQVLGQGPQFIFQYYEKEERGRGNFPDRFSARQFPNYSSELNVNALLLGDSALYLCASSFATYLGYTFGSGTRLTVV.

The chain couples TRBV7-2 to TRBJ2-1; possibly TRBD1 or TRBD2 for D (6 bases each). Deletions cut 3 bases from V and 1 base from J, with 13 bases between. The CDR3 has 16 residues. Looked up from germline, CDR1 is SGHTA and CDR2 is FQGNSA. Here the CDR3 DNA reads TGTGCCAGCAGCTTCGGGGGCCTGAGATCCTACAATGAGCAGTTCTTC. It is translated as CASSFGGLRSYNEQFF.

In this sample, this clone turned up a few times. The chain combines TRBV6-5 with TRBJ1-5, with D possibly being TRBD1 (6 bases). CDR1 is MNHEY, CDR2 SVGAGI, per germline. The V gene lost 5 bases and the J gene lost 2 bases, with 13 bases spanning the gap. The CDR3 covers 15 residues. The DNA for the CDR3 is TGTGCCAGCAGTCCCCGGGGGGGCGGCAATCAGCCCCAGCATTTT. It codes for CASSPRGGGNQPQHF.

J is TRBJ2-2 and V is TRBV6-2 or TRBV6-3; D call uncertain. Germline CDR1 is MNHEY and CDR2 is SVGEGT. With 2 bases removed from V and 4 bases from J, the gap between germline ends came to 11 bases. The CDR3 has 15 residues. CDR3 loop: CASSYRSVGTGELFF. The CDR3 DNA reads TGTGCCAGCAGTTACCGGAGCGTCGGCACCGGGGAGCTGTTTTTT.

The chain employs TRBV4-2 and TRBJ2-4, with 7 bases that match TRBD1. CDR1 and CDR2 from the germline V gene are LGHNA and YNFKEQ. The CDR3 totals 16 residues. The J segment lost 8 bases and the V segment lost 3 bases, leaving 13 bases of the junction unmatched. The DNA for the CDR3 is TGTGCCAGCAGCCACCGGGACAGTCCCCAAGGGGACATTCAGTACTTC. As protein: CASSHRDSPQGDIQYF.

In DNA form, the CDR3 reads TGTGCCAGCAGTGAGACAAATTATTCGAATTCACCCCTCCACTTT. Encoded protein: CASSETNYSNSPLHF. The chain has TRBV6-1 and TRBJ1-6; D is uncertain. Germline V lookup: CDR1 MNHNS, CDR2 SASEGT. Trimming shortened V by 3 bases and J by 7 bases, and 13 bases separated the two germline ends. The CDR3 spans 15 residues.

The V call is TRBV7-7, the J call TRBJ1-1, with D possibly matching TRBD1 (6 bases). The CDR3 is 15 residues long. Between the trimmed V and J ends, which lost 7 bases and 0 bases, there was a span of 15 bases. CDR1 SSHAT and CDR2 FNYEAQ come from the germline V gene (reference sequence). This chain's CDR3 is CASTGTPSMNTEAFF. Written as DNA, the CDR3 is TGTGCCAGCACCGGGACACCCAGCATGAACACTGAAGCTTTCTTT.

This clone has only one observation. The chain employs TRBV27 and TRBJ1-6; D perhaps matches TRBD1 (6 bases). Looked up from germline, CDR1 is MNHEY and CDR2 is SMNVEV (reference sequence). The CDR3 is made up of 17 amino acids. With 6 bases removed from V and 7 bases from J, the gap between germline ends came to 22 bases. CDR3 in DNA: TGTGCCAGCAGAACTCGGGGGGGCTTGCGTCTAAATTCACCCCTCCACTTT. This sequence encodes CASRTRGGLRLNSPLHF.

The CDR3 bases are TGTGCCAGCAGCTTTGGGTCCGAATTGAACACCATATATTTT. This gives the protein CASSFGSELNTIYF. This sequence joins TRBV6-2 or TRBV6-3 and TRBJ1-3; D is unclear. Trimming pared 6 bases from V and 7 bases from J, leaving 16 bases between. CDR3 length: 14 residues. Germline values: CDR1 MNHEY, CDR2 SVGEGT.

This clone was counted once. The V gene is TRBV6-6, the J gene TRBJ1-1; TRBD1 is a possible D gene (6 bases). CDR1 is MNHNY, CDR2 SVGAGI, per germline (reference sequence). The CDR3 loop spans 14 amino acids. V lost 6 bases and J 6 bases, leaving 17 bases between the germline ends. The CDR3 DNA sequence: TGTGCCAGCAGCAACCGAGGGGGTAGCGCTGAAGCTTTCTTT. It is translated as CASSNRGGSAEAFF.

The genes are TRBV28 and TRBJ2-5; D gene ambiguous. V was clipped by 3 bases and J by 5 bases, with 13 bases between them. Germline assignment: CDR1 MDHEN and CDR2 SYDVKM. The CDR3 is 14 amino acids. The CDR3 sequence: CASSLGLVQETQYF. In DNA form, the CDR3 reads TGTGCCAGCAGTTTGGGTCTGGTCCAGGAGACCCAGTACTTC.

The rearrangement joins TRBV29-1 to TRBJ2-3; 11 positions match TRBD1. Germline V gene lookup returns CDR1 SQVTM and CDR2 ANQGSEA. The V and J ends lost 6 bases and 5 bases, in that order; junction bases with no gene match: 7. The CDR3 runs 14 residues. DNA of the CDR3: TGCAGCGTGCCGAGGACAGGGGGCCGAGATACGCAGTATTTT. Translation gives CSVPRTGGRDTQYF.